The rows below give T cell receptor beta chains drawn from one sample of a study of CD8 T cells in Susac syndrome. TCRdb itself ran the immunoSEQ multiplex PCR reads through MiXCR, one entry per CDR3 protein. The table lists over 100,000 distinct CDR3 sequences, roughly 96% of them singletons. What was sequenced was CD4+ T cells from PBMCs. The receptors stem from a human donor in good health. CDR3s include the opening cysteine and the closing phenylalanine or tryptophan. The D gene is left open where the match is weak. Expanded clones are given a class, and other clones once, few, many or no size at all.

V: TRBV29-1
J: TRBJ1-1
D: TRBD1
size: .
CDR3: CSVQGADTEAFF
DNA: TGCAGCGTACAGGGGGCAGACACTGAAGCTTTCTTT

V: TRBV28
J: TRBJ1-5
D: .
size: .
CDR3: CASSSGGASNQPQHF
DNA: TGTGCCAGCAGTTCCGGTGGGGCTAGCAATCAGCCCCAGCATTTT

V: TRBV7-2
J: TRBJ2-4
D: TRBD2
size: .
CDR3: CASSYGLAQYF
DNA: TGTGCCAGCAGCTACGGACTAGCTCAGTACTTC

V: TRBV15
J: TRBJ2-3
D: .
size: few
CDR3: CATSRDGPDTQYF
DNA: TGTGCCACCAGCAGAGATGGTCCAGATACGCAGTATTTT

V: TRBV29-1
J: TRBJ2-5
D: .
size: .
CDR3: CSVEGGTETQYF
DNA: TGCAGCGTTGAAGGGGGGACAGAGACCCAGTACTTC

V: TRBV6-1
J: TRBJ2-3
D: TRBD1
size: .
CDR3: CASSRGTGEGYAGNTQYF
DNA: TGTGCCAGCAGTCGCGGGACAGGGGAAGGATATGCGGGGAATACGCAGTATTTT

V: TRBV29-1
J: TRBJ2-1
D: TRBD1
size: .
CDR3: CSVRQGTEQFF
DNA: TGCAGCGTTCGACAGGGCACTGAGCAGTTCTTC

V: TRBV7-9
J: TRBJ2-3
D: .
size: .
CDR3: CASRRAAHTDTQYF
DNA: TGTGCCAGCCGACGGGCGGCCCACACAGATACGCAGTATTTT

V: TRBV28
J: TRBJ2-4
D: TRBD1
size: .
CDR3: CASRGQGGVQNIQYF
DNA: TGTGCCAGCAGGGGACAGGGTGGAGTTCAAAACATTCAGTACTTC

V: TRBV4-1
J: TRBJ2-7
D: .
size: .
CDR3: CASSQEQGPYEQYF
DNA: TGCGCCAGCAGCCAAGAACAGGGACCCTACGAGCAGTACTTC

V: TRBV3-1
J: TRBJ2-1
D: TRBD1
size: .
CDR3: CASSQVRQGAAFF
DNA: TGTGCCAGCAGCCAAGTCAGGCAGGGGGCAGCGTTCTTC

V: TRBV9
J: TRBJ1-2
D: TRBD1
size: .
CDR3: CASSVDTGQSYGYTF
DNA: TGTGCCAGCAGCGTTGATACGGGACAGAGCTATGGCTACACCTTC

V: TRBV12-3/TRBV12-4
J: TRBJ2-4
D: TRBD1
size: .
CDR3: CASRDRAGIQYF
DNA: TGTGCCAGCAGGGACAGGGCCGGCATTCAGTACTTC

V: TRBV19
J: TRBJ2-7
D: TRBD2
size: .
CDR3: CASSTGGAGSYEQYF
DNA: TGTGCCAGTAGTACCGGAGGAGCGGGGTCCTACGAGCAGTACTTC

V: TRBV4-2
J: TRBJ1-3
D: .
size: .
CDR3: CASSQERSSGNTIYF
DNA: TGTGCCAGCAGCCAAGAGCGTTCCTCTGGAAACACCATATATTTT

V: TRBV20-1
J: TRBJ2-4
D: TRBD1
size: .
CDR3: CSARRPTGFFDIQYF
DNA: TGCAGTGCTAGACGCCCGACAGGGTTTTTCGACATTCAGTACTTC

V: TRBV7-2
J: TRBJ1-1
D: .
size: .
CDR3: CASSLAGTHTEAFF
DNA: TGTGCCAGCAGCTTAGCGGGGACACACACTGAAGCTTTCTTT

V: TRBV29-1
J: TRBJ2-5
D: .
size: once
CDR3: CSATPTPETQYF
DNA: TGCAGCGCTACACCCACCCCGGAGACCCAGTACTTC

V: TRBV24-1
J: TRBJ1-5
D: .
size: .
CDR3: CATSEAGLTSNQPQHF
DNA: TGTGCCACCAGTGAAGCAGGATTGACAAGCAATCAGCCCCAGCATTTT

V: TRBV5-1
J: TRBJ1-5
D: .
size: .
CDR3: CASSPLPGVQQPQHF
DNA: TGCGCCAGCAGCCCCCTACCAGGGGTGCAACAGCCCCAGCATTTT

V: TRBV29-1
J: TRBJ2-7
D: .
size: .
CDR3: CSVEMDSYEQYF
DNA: TGCAGCGTTGAGATGGACAGCTACGAGCAGTACTTC

V: TRBV30
J: TRBJ2-3
D: .
size: .
CDR3: CAWMFTDTQYF
DNA: TGTGCCTGGATGTTCACAGATACGCAGTATTTT

V: TRBV12-3/TRBV12-4
J: TRBJ1-5
D: .
size: once
CDR3: CASSLVLGRTQHF
DNA: TGTGCCAGCAGTTTAGTCCTGGGGAGGACCCAGCATTTT

V: TRBV9
J: TRBJ2-7
D: .
size: once
CDR3: CASSSPGTTNALYLSF
DNA: TGTGCCAGCAGCTCCCCCGGGACAACGAACGCGCTATACCTATCCTTC

V: TRBV12-3/TRBV12-4
J: TRBJ1-1
D: TRBD1
size: .
CDR3: CASSLTGGRVNTEAFF
DNA: TGTGCCAGCAGTTTGACAGGGGGCCGGGTGAACACTGAAGCTTTCTTT

V: TRBV18
J: TRBJ1-2
D: .
size: .
CDR3: CAAVFGYTF
DNA: TGTGCCGCGGTTTTTGGCTACACCTTC

V: TRBV9
J: TRBJ2-3
D: TRBD1
size: .
CDR3: CASSVVERWDRGTDTQYF
DNA: TGTGCCAGCAGCGTAGTAGAGCGATGGGACAGGGGCACAGATACGCAGTATTTT

V: TRBV18
J: TRBJ2-5
D: TRBD1
size: .
CDR3: CASSLTLDREETQYF
DNA: TGTGCCAGCTCATTGACTCTGGACAGGGAAGAGACCCAGTACTTC

V: TRBV30
J: TRBJ1-2
D: TRBD1
size: .
CDR3: CAWSRGAYGYTF
DNA: TGTGCCTGGTCCAGGGGGGCCTATGGCTACACCTTC

V: TRBV20-1
J: TRBJ2-2
D: .
size: .
CDR3: CSGRAGRTGELFF
DNA: TGCAGTGGAAGAGCCGGAAGGACCGGGGAGCTGTTTTTT

V: TRBV6-2/TRBV6-3
J: TRBJ1-2
D: TRBD1
size: .
CDR3: CASRRQGRDYGYTF
DNA: TGTGCCAGCAGGCGACAGGGGAGAGACTATGGCTACACCTTC

V: TRBV5-1
J: TRBJ2-5
D: .
size: .
CDR3: CASSLGSGIQETQYF
DNA: TGCGCCAGCAGCTTGGGCTCAGGTATCCAAGAGACCCAGTACTTC

V: TRBV5-6
J: TRBJ2-2
D: .
size: .
CDR3: CASSFGVPNTGELFF
DNA: TGTGCCAGCAGCTTCGGGGTACCCAACACCGGGGAGCTGTTTTTT

V: TRBV9
J: TRBJ2-1
D: .
size: .
CDR3: CASSADTNSNEQFF
DNA: TGTGCCAGCAGCGCGGACACTAACTCCAATGAGCAGTTCTTC

V: TRBV24-1
J: TRBJ1-1
D: .
size: .
CDR3: CATSDGWDTEAFF
DNA: TGTGCCACCAGTGATGGATGGGACACTGAAGCTTTCTTT

V: TRBV19
J: TRBJ2-7
D: TRBD2
size: .
CDR3: CASSFPSGSANEQYF
DNA: TGTGCCAGTAGTTTTCCTAGCGGGAGCGCGAACGAGCAGTACTTC

V: TRBV1
J: TRBJ2-2
D: .
size: .
CDR3: CTSSQRLPPYTNTGELFF
DNA: TGCACCAGCAGCCAAAGACTCCCCCCCTACACGAACACCGGGGAGCTGTTTTTT

V: TRBV3-1
J: TRBJ1-1
D: .
size: .
CDR3: CASSQRGGEAFF
DNA: TGTGCCAGCAGCCAACGAGGGGGTGAAGCTTTCTTT

V: TRBV12-3/TRBV12-4
J: TRBJ2-7
D: .
size: .
CDR3: CASSLARTEPYEQYF
DNA: TGTGCCAGCAGTTTAGCCCGGACAGAACCCTACGAGCAGTACTTC

V: TRBV29-1
J: TRBJ2-7
D: .
size: .
CDR3: CSVIQSSYEQYF
DNA: TGCAGCGTTATACAGAGCTCCTACGAGCAGTACTTC

V: TRBV19
J: TRBJ2-3
D: .
size: .
CDR3: CASSIESRDDTQYF
DNA: TGTGCCAGTAGTATAGAAAGCAGGGACGATACGCAGTATTTT

V: TRBV28
J: TRBJ2-2
D: TRBD2
size: .
CDR3: CASSTRLAGGLGELFF
DNA: TGTGCCAGCAGTACGCGACTAGCGGGAGGACTTGGGGAGCTGTTTTTT

V: TRBV29-1
J: TRBJ2-1
D: TRBD2
size: .
CDR3: CSVEVAGGPSFF
DNA: TGCAGCGTTGAAGTAGCGGGAGGGCCTTCGTTCTTC

V: TRBV30
J: TRBJ1-5
D: TRBD1
size: .
CDR3: CAWSGNRGNQPQHF
DNA: TGTGCCTGGAGTGGTAACAGGGGGAATCAGCCCCAGCATTTT

V: TRBV19
J: TRBJ2-1
D: .
size: .
CDR3: CASSPHKRNEQFF
DNA: TGTGCCAGTAGTCCTCACAAACGCAATGAGCAGTTCTTC

V: TRBV24-1
J: TRBJ2-1
D: .
size: .
CDR3: CATSERYGEQFF
DNA: TGTGCCACCAGTGAGCGGTACGGGGAGCAGTTCTTC

V: TRBV28
J: TRBJ1-6
D: TRBD1
size: .
CDR3: CASSRDRENSPLHF
DNA: TGTGCCAGCAGCCGGGACAGGGAGAATTCACCCCTCCACTTT

V: TRBV20-1
J: TRBJ2-5
D: .
size: .
CDR3: CSARSSGTGETQYF
DNA: TGCAGTGCTAGGTCTTCCGGGACCGGAGAGACCCAGTACTTC

V: TRBV30
J: TRBJ1-2
D: .
size: .
CDR3: CAWRSGDGYTF
DNA: TGTGCCTGGAGATCGGGGGATGGCTACACCTTC

V: TRBV29-1
J: TRBJ2-3
D: .
size: .
CDR3: CSQRGNTDTQYF
DNA: TGCAGCCAAAGGGGCAACACAGATACGCAGTATTTT

V: TRBV28
J: TRBJ2-2
D: .
size: .
CDR3: CASRPRQEPNTGELFF
DNA: TGTGCCAGCAGACCCCGACAGGAGCCGAACACCGGGGAGCTGTTTTTT

V: TRBV19
J: TRBJ2-4
D: .
size: .
CDR3: CASSLPAAKNIQYF
DNA: TGTGCCAGTAGTTTGCCAGCGGCCAAAAACATTCAGTACTTC

V: TRBV7-9
J: TRBJ1-2
D: .
size: .
CDR3: CASSLEGGTNYGYTF
DNA: TGTGCCAGCAGCTTAGAAGGAGGGACTAACTATGGCTACACCTTC

V: TRBV7-2
J: TRBJ2-5
D: .
size: .
CDR3: CASSLAMIQETQYF
DNA: TGTGCCAGCAGCTTAGCCATGATCCAAGAGACCCAGTACTTC

V: TRBV18
J: TRBJ2-7
D: .
size: few
CDR3: CASSPGIYEQYF
DNA: TGTGCCAGCTCACCCGGGATCTACGAGCAGTACTTC

V: TRBV6-2/TRBV6-3
J: TRBJ1-1
D: .
size: .
CDR3: CASRFSEHTEAFF
DNA: TGTGCCAGCAGGTTTTCGGAACACACTGAAGCTTTCTTT

V: TRBV5-1
J: TRBJ2-5
D: TRBD1
size: once
CDR3: CASSLVQGAEETQYF
DNA: TGCGCCAGCAGCTTGGTCCAGGGGGCAGAAGAGACCCAGTACTTC